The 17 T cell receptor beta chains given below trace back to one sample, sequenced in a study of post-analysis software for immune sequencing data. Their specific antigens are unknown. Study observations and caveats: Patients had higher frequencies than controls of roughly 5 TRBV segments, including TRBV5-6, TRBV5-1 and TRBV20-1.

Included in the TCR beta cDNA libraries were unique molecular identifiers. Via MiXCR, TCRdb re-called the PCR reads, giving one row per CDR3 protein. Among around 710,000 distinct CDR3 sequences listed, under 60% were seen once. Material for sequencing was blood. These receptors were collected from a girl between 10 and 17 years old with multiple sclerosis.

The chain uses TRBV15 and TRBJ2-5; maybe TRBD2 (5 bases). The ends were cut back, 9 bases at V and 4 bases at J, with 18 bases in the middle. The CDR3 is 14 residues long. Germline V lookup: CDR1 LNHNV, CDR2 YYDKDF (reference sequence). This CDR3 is CATRRSGSRETQYF. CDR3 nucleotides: TGTGCCACTAGGCGGTCGGGGTCCAGAGAGACCCAGTACTTC.

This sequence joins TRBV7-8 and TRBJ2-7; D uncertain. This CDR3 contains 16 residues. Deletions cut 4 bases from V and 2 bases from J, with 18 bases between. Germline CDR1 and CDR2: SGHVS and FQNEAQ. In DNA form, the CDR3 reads TGTGCCAGCAGCTCCCGGCATGGGGATCGGGCCTACGAGCAGTACTTC. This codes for CASSSRHGDRAYEQYF.

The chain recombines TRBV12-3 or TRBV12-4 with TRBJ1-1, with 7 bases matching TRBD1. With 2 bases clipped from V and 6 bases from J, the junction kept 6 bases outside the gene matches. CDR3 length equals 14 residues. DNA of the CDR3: TGTGCCAGCAGTTTACACATTCAGGGGGCTGAAGCTTTCTTT. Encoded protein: CASSLHIQGAEAFF.

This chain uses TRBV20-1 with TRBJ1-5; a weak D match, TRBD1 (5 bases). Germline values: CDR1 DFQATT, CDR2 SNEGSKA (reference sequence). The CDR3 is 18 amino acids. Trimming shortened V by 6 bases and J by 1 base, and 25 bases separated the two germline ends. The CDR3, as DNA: TGCAGTGCCCTCCCCTGGGGAATCGGGGGAGAAAGCAATCAGCCCCAGCATTTT. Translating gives CSALPWGIGGESNQPQHF.

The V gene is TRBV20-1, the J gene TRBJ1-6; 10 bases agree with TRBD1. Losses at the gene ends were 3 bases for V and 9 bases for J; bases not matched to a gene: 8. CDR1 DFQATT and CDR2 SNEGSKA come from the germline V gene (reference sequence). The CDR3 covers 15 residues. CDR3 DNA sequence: TGCAGTGCTAGTCAACCGGGACAGGGGTTTTCACCCCTCCACTTT. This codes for CSASQPGQGFSPLHF.

The CDR3 here is CASSHMTSGSLGEQYF. As DNA, the CDR3 is TGTGCCAGCAGCCACATGACTAGCGGGAGCCTTGGAGAGCAGTACTTC. The chain combines TRBV7-8 with TRBJ2-7; 12 positions agree with TRBD2. Germline V gene sequence: CDR1 SGHVS, CDR2 FQNEAQ. The CDR3 runs to 16 residues. The trim removed 5 bases at V and 7 bases at J, leaving 12 bases unmatched. The full variable domain, in which reference TRBV7-8 and TRBJ2-7 provide the parts outside the CDR3, is GAGVSQSPRYKVAKRGQDVALRCDPISGHVSLFWYQQALGQGPEFLTYFQNEAQLDKSGLPSDRFFAERPEGSVSTLKIQRTQQEDSAVYLCASSHMTSGSLGEQYFGPGTRLTVT.

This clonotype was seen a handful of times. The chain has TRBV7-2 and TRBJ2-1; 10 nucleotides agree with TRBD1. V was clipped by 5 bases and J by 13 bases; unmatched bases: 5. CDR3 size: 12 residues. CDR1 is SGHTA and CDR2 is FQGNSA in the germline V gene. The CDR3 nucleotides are TGTGCCAGCAGCCCACGGGACAGGGGACAGTTCTTC. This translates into CASSPRDRGQFF.

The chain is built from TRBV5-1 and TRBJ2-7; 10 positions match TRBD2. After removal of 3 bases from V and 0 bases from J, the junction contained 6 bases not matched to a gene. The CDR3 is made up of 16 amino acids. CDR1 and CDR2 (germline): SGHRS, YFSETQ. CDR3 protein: CASSSTGTSASYEQYF. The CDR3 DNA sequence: TGCGCCAGCAGCTCCACCGGGACTAGCGCCTCCTACGAGCAGTACTTC. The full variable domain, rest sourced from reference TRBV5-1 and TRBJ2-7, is KAGVTQTPRYLIKTRGQQVTLSCSPISGHRSVSWYQQTPGQGLQFLFEYFSETQRNKGNFPGRFSGRQFSNSRSEMNVSTLELGDSALYLCASSSTGTSASYEQYFGPGTRLTVT.

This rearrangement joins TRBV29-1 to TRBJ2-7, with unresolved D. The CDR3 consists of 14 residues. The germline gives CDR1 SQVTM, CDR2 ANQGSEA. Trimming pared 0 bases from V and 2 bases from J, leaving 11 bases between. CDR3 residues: CSVEDPKAAYEQYF. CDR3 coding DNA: TGCAGCGTTGAAGATCCAAAGGCAGCCTACGAGCAGTACTTC.

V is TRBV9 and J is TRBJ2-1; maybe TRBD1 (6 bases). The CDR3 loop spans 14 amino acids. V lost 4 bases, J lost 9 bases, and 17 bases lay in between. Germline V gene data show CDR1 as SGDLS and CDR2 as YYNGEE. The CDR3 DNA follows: TGTGCCAGCAGCATCGACGTGGGGGCCCCTGAGCAGTTCTTC. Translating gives CASSIDVGAPEQFF. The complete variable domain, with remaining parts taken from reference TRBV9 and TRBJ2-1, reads DSGVTQTPKHLITATGQRVTLRCSPRSGDLSVYWYQQSLDQGLQFLIQYYNGEERAKGNILERFSAQQFPDLHSELNLSSLELGDSALYFCASSIDVGAPEQFFGPGTRLTVL.

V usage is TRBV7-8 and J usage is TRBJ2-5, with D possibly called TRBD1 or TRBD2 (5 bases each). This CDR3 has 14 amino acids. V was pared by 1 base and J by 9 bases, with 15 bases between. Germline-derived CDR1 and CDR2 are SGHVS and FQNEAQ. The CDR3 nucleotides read TGTGCCAGCAGCTTAGTGGGGCTAGCCTCCGCCCAGTACTTC. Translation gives CASSLVGLASAQYF.

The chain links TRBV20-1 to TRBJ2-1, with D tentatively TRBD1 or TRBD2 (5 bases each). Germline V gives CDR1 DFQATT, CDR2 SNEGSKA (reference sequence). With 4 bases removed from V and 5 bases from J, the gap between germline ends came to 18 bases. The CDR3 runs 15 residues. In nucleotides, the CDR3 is TGCAGTGCTACCACCGGGACCCTCGACCACAATGAGCAGTTCTTC. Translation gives CSATTGTLDHNEQFF.

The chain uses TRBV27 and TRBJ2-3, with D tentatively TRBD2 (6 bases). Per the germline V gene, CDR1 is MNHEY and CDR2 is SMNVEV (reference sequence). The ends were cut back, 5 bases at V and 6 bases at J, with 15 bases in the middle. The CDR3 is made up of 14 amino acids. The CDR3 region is CASSALAVHDTQYF. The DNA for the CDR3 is TGTGCCAGCAGTGCCTTAGCGGTGCACGATACGCAGTATTTT.

The CDR3 region has the DNA TGTGCCAGCCTCAGCCGCAGGGGGCGGACAGATACGCAGTATTTT. This gives the protein CASLSRRGRTDTQYF. The chain combines TRBV6-1 with TRBJ2-3, with 8 bases aligning to TRBD1. This CDR3 has 15 amino acids. V shed 8 bases and J 3 bases; nucleotides not matched to a gene: 10. Per germline, CDR1 MNHNS and CDR2 SASEGT.

This chain's CDR3 is CSASPWLASGSNEQFF. The CDR3 DNA sequence: TGCAGTGCTAGTCCCTGGTTGGCTAGCGGGAGTAATGAGCAGTTCTTC. The V gene is TRBV20-1, the J gene TRBJ2-1; 10 bases agree with TRBD2. This CDR3 is built from 16 residues. Per germline, CDR1 DFQATT and CDR2 SNEGSKA (reference sequence). Trimming removed 3 bases from V and 7 bases from J; junction bases left unmatched: 12.

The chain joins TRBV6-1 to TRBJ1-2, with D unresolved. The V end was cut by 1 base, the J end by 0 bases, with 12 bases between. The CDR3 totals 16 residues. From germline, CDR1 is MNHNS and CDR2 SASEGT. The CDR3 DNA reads TGTGCCAGCAGTGAAGGGGGAGGGAGAGCTAACTATGGCTACACCTTC. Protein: CASSEGGGRANYGYTF.

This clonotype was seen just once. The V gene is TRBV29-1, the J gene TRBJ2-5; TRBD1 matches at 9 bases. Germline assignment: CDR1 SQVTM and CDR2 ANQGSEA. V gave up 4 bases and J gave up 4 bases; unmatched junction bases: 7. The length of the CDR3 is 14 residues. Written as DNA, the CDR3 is TGCAGCGTTGGAGAGACAGGGGGTGGAGAGACCCAGTACTTC. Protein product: CSVGETGGGETQYF. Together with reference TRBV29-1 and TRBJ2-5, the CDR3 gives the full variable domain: SAVISQKPSRDICQRGTSLTIQCQVDSQVTMMFWYRQQPGQSLTLIATANQGSEATYESGFVIDKFPISRPNLTFSTLTVSNMSPEDSSIYLCSVGETGGGETQYFGPGTRLLVL.